Sequencing of this T cell receptor beta chain was carried out in a study of T cells in Graves' hyperthyroidism and ophthalmopathy. RNA transcripts yielded amplified TCR beta CDR3 regions. First-round RT-PCR of the TCR CDR3 relied on the HTBI primer set. TCRdb re-called the multiplex PCR reads through MiXCR, storing one row per CDR3 protein. The sample carries approximately 410,000 distinct CDR3 sequences, about 15% recorded once. Germline V gene sequence: CDR1 SGHDN, CDR2 FVKESK. Trimming stripped 3 bases from V and 2 bases from J, with 13 bases between. The CDR3 covers 16 residues. This clonotype was found a few times. What it recognizes is unknown. Study observations and caveats: With a median lead of approximately 6.4 months before onset, the model predicted ophthalmopathy.

The sequenced material came from blood. This sequence joins TRBV14 and TRBJ2-2; a possible D gene is TRBD1 (5 bases). The TCR comes from a man aged 18 to 29 with Graves' ophthalmopathy. The CDR3: CASSHLGRVNTGELFF. CDR3 nucleotide sequence: TGTGCCAGCAGCCATTTGGGCAGGGTCAACACCGGGGAGCTGTTTTTT.